This T cell receptor (beta chain) was retrieved from a study of glioma-infiltrating T cells. Study findings and constraints: Tissue-blood divergence was below expectation in non-neoplastic patients, above in gliomas. Only very few CDR3 sequences appeared in both tissue and blood.

Germline CDR1 is SGHTA and CDR2 is FQGNSA. With 5 bases clipped from V and 6 bases from J, the junction kept 12 bases outside the gene matches. This CDR3 contains 16 residues. The iRepertoire nested amplicon-rescue multiplex PCR amplified TCR alpha and beta CDR3s from RNA. For one-step reverse transcription and amplification, 100-400 ng of tissue mRNA or PBMC total RNA was used. TCRdb called the multiplex PCR reads again in MiXCR, with one record for every CDR3 protein. The repertoire includes around 140,000 distinct CDR3 sequences, around 42% of them detected once, and more than 15% sits in the top ten. In regard to this clonotype: Its cognate antigen is unknown.

The gene calls are TRBV7-2 and TRBJ2-3; the match to TRBD2 covers 9 bases. The sequence derives from a human donor with low-grade glioma or glioblastoma, undergoing nonglioma brain surgery, or in good health (not recorded which). The sample comprised glioma tissue, nonneoplastic brain tissue, or PBMCs (not recorded which). CDR3: CASSTWASGVGDTQYF. CDR3 nucleotides: TGTGCCAGCAGCACTTGGGCTAGCGGGGTAGGGGATACGCAGTATTTT.